The present T cell receptor (beta chain) was sequenced within a study of CD8 T cells in ankylosing spondylitis. Study-wide findings and caveats: Past studies reported some motif variants in reactive arthritis synovial fluid and blood. About 8 highly homologous variants made up a TCR beta motif, and this motif appeared characteristic of ankylosing spondylitis blood. Clones linked to disease were reported to show significant enrichment in matched ankylosing spondylitis synovial fluid.

The authors made TCR beta libraries by quantitative 5'-RACE with molecular barcodes. TCRdb reprocessed the 5' RACE reads with MiXCR, giving one entry per CDR3 protein. The sample shows 130,000 to 150,000 distinct CDR3 sequences, approximately 9.2% of them seen only once. The V end was cut by 5 bases, the J end by 6 bases, with 16 bases between. From germline, CDR1 is SGHTA and CDR2 FQGNSA. The CDR3 runs to 14 residues. On this clonotype: Its antigen is not identified.

The sequence was collected from a male donor with ankylosing spondylitis. J is TRBJ1-2 and V is TRBV7-2; D perhaps matches TRBD1 (6 bases). Material: synovial fluid, either unsorted or a sorted T cell fraction (not recorded which). CDR3 DNA: TGTGCCAGCAGCCCTCAAACAGGGCTCCATGGCTACACCTTC. Its translation: CASSPQTGLHGYTF.